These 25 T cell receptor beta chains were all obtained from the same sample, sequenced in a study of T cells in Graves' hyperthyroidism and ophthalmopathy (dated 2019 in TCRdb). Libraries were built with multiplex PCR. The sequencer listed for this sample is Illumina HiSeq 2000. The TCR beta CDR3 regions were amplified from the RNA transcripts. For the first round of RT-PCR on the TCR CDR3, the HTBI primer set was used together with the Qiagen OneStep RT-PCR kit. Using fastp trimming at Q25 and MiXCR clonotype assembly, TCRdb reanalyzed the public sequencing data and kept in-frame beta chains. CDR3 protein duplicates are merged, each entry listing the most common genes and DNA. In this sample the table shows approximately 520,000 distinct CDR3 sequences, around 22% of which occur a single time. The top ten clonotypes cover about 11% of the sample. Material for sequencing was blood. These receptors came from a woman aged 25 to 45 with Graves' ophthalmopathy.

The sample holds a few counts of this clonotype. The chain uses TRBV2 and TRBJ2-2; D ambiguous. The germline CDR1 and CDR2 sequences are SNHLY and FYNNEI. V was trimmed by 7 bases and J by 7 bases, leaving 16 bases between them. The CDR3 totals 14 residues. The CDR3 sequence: CASTQWSINGELFF. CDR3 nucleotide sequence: TGTGCCAGCACCCAGTGGTCAATTAACGGGGAGCTGTTTTTT.

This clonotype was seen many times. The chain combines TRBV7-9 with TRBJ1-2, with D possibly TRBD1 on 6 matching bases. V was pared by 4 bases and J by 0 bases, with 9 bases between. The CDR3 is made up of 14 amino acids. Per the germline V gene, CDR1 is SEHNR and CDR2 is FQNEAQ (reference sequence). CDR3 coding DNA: TGTGCCAGCAGCTCTAACAGGGCTAACTATGGCTACACCTTC. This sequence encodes CASSSNRANYGYTF.

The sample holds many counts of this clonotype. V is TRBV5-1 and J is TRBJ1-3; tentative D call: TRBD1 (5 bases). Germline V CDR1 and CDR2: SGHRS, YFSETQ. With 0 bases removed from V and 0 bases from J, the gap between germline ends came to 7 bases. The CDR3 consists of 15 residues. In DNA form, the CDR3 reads TGCGCCAGCAGCTTGGACGGGACCTCTGGAAACACCATATATTTT. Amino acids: CASSLDGTSGNTIYF.

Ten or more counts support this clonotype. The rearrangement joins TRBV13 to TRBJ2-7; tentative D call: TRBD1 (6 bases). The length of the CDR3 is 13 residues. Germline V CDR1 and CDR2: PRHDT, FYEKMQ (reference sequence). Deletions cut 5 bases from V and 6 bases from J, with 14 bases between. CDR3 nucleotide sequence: TGTGCCAGCAGCCCGGGACATCCTCCCGAGCAGTACTTC. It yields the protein CASSPGHPPEQYF.

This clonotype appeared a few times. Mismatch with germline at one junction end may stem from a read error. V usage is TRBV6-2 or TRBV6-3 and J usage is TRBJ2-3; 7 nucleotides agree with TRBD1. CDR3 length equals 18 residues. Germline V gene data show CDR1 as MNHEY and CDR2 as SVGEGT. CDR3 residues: CASSYSTSTGVSTDTQYF. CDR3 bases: TGTGCCAGCAGCTACTCCACCTCTACAGGGGTTAGCACAGATACGCAGTATTTT.

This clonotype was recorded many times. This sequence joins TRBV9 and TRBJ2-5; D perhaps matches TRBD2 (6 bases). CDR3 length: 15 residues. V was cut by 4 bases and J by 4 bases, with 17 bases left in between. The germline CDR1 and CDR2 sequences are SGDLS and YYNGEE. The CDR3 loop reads CASSRRGDKVETQYF. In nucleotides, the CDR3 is TGTGCCAGCAGCAGGCGGGGTGACAAGGTAGAGACCCAGTACTTC. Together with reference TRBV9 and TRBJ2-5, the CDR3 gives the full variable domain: DSGVTQTPKHLITATGQRVTLRCSPRSGDLSVYWYQQSLDQGLQFLIQYYNGEERAKGNILERFSAQQFPDLHSELNLSSLELGDSALYFCASSRRGDKVETQYFGPGTRLLVL.

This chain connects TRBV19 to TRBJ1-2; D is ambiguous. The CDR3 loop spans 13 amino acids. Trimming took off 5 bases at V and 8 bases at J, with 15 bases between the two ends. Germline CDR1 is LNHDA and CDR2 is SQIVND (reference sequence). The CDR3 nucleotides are TGTGCCAGTAGTCTTCTTGGTCCCAGCGGCTACACCTTC. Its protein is CASSLLGPSGYTF.

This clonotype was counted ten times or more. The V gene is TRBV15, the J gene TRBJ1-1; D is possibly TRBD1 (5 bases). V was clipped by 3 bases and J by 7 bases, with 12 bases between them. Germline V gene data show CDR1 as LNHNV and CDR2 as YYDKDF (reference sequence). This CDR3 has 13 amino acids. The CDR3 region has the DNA TGTGCCACCAGCAGGACAGTAGATAATGAAGCTTTCTTT. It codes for CATSRTVDNEAFF.

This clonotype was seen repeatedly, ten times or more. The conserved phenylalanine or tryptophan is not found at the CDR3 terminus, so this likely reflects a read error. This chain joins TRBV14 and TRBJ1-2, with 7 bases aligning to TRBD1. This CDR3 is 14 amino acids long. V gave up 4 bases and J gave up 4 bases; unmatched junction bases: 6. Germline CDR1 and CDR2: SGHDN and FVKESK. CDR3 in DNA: TGTGCCAGCAGCCGCCGGGACAGAATCTATGGCTACACCCTC. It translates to CASSRRDRIYGYTL.

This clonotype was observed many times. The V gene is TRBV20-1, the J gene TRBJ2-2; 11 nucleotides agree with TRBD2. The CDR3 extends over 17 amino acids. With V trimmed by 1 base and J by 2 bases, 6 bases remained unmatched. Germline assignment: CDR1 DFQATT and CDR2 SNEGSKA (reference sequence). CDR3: CSARASLAGGNTGELFF. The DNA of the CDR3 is TGCAGTGCTAGAGCCTCCCTAGCGGGGGGCAACACCGGGGAGCTGTTTTTT.

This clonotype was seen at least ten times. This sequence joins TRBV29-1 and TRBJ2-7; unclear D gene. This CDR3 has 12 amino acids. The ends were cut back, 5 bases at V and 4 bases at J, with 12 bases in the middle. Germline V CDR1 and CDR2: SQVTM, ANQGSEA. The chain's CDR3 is CSVTTQSYEQYF. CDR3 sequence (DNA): TGCAGCGTTACGACCCAGAGTTACGAGCAGTACTTC.

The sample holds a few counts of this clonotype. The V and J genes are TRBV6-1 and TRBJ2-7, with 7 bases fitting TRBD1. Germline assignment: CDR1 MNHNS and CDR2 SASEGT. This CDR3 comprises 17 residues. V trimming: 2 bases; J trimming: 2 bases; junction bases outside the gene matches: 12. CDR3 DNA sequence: TGTGCCAGCAGTGAAAGGGCCGGGACAGCGAAAACCTACGAGCAGTACTTC. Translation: CASSERAGTAKTYEQYF.

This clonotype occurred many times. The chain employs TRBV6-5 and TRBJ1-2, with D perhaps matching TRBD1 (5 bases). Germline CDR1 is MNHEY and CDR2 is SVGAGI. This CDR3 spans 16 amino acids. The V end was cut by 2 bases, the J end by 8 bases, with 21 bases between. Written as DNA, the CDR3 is TGTGCCAGCAGTTACCAAGGGGACGGTATCCCTTTAGGCTACACCTTC. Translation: CASSYQGDGIPLGYTF.

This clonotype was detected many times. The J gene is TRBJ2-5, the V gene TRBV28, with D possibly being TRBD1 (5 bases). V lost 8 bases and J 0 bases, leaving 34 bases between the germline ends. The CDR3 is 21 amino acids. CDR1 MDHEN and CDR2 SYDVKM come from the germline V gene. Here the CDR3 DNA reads TGTGCCAGCTCCTTCCTCTCGGTCCCGAGGCAGGGCTTTGGAGACCAAGAGACCCAGTACTTC. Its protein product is CASSFLSVPRQGFGDQETQYF.

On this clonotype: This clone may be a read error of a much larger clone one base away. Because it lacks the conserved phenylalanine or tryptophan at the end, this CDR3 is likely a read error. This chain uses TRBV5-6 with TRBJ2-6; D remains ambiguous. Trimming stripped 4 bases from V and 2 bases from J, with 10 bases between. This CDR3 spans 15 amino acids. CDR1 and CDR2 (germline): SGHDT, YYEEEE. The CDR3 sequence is CASSIQKAGANVLTL. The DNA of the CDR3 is TGTGCCAGCAGCATCCAGAAAGCTGGGGCCAACGTCCTGACTCTC.

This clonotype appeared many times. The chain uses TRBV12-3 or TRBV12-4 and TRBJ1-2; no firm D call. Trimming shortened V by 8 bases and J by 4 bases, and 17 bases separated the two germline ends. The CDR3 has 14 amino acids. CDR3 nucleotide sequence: TGTGCCAGCGGCCACTTACAGTTCACCTATGGCTACACCTTC. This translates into CASGHLQFTYGYTF.

CDR3 region: CSARSPSRVNEQYF. CDR3 DNA sequence: TGCAGTGCTAGATCGCCTAGCAGGGTCAACGAGCAGTACTTC. V is TRBV20-1 and J is TRBJ2-7; D could derive from TRBD1 or TRBD2 (5 bases each). The CDR3 length is 14 residues. V dropped 2 bases and J dropped 5 bases, with 16 bases sitting between them. Germline V gives CDR1 DFQATT, CDR2 SNEGSKA (reference sequence).

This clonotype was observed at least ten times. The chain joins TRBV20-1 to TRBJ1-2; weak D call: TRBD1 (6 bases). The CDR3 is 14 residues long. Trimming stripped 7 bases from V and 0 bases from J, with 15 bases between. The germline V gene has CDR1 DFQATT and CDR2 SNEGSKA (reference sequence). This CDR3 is CSVRGGTSNYGYTF. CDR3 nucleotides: TGCAGTGTTCGGGGGGGCACTTCTAACTATGGCTACACCTTC.

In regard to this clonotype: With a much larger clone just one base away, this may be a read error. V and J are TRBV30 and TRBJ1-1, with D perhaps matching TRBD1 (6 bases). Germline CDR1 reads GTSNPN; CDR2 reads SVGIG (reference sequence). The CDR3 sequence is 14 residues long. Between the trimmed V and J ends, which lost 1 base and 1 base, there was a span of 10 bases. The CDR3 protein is CAWSGDIQNTEAFF. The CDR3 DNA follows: TGTGCCTGGAGTGGGGACATCCAGAACACTGAAGCTTTCTTT.

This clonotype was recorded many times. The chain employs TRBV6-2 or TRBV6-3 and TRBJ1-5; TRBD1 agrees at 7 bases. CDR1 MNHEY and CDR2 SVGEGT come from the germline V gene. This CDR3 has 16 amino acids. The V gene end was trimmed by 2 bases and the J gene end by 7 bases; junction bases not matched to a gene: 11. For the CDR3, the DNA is TGTGCCAGCAGTTACCTCGGGACAGCGGGAGGGCAGCCCCAGCATTTT. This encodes CASSYLGTAGGQPQHF.

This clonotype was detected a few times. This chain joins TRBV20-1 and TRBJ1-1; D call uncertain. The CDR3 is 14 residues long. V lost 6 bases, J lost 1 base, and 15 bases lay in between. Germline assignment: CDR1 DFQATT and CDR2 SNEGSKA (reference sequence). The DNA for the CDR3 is TGCAGTGCCGAAGGAAAGCGGGGGAACACTGAAGCTTTCTTT. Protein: CSAEGKRGNTEAFF.

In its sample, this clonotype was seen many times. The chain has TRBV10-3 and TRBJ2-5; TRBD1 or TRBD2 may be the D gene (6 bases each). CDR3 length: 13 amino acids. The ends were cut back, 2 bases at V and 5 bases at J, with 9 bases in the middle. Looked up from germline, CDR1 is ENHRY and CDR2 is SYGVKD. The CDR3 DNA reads TGTGCCATCAGTGAGGAGGGGGGCGAGACCCAGTACTTC. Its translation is CAISEEGGETQYF.

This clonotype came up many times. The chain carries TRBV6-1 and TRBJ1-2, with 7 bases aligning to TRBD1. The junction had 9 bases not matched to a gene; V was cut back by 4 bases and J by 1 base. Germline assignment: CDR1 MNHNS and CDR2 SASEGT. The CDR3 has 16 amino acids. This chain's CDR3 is CASSARGQSSNYGYTF. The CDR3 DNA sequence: TGTGCCAGCAGTGCAAGGGGGCAGTCGAGTAACTATGGCTACACCTTC.

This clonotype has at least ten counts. The chain's CDR3 is CASSQDRWWRSRGYTF. CDR3 coding DNA: TGTGCCAGCAGCCAAGATAGGTGGTGGCGATCCCGTGGCTACACCTTC. This rearrangement joins TRBV3-1 to TRBJ1-2; D uncertain. Trimming removed 0 bases from V and 7 bases from J, with 18 bases in between. Germline V lookup: CDR1 LGHDT, CDR2 YNNKEL (reference sequence). This CDR3 spans 16 amino acids.

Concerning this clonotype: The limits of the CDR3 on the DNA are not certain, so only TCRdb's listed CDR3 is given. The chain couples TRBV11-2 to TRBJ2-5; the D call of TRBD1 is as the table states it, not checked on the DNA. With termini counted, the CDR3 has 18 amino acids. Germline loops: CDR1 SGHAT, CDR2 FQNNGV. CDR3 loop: CASSFYICSAVTGETQYF.